Listed below are T cell receptor beta chains from one sample, sequenced in a study of blood T cell repertoires in COVID-19. Sequencing was performed with immunoSEQ multiplex PCR; in TCRdb, only in-frame clones are kept and a portion is missing. The data hold almost 500,000 clones, with 70% to 90% observed a single time. The sequencing sample was made of PBMCs or T cells enriched from blood (not recorded which). The source is a woman in her sixties who had recovered from COVID-19. Each CDR3 is given with its conserved first and last residue. The D gene is left open where the match is weak. Size is stated for part of the rows, as once, few or many counts, or as a class when the clone is expanded.

size: -; J: TRBJ1-4; D: TRBD1; V: TRBV12-5; CDR3: CASGLVLTGTGIMGLTNEKLFF
size: -; J: TRBJ2-2; D: -; V: TRBV19; CDR3: CASSIARYVVGGELFF
size: once; J: TRBJ1-3; D: -; V: TRBV27; CDR3: CASSWTAGSGNTIYF
size: -; J: TRBJ2-1; D: -; V: TRBV5-6; CDR3: CASSLNYEQFF
size: -; J: TRBJ2-2; D: TRBD1; V: TRBV18; CDR3: CASSLQGGAGGELFF
size: -; J: TRBJ1-4; D: -; V: TRBV15; CDR3: CATKGGEKLFF
size: -; J: TRBJ1-4; D: -; V: TRBV25-1; CDR3: CASSRRVQGGEKLFF
size: -; J: TRBJ1-1; D: -; V: TRBV2; CDR3: CASRGQNTEAFF
size: -; J: TRBJ2-2; D: TRBD2; V: TRBV7-2; CDR3: CASSSRTSGETGELFF
size: once; J: TRBJ1-5; D: -; V: TRBV5-6; CDR3: CASSLGAPIESNQPQHF
size: -; J: TRBJ1-1; D: TRBD1; V: TRBV4-1; CDR3: CASSPGQGATEAFF
size: -; J: TRBJ2-2; D: -; V: TRBV15; CDR3: CATSRDRGWAGELFF
size: -; J: TRBJ2-5; D: -; V: TRBV7-2; CDR3: CASSRSSVETQYF